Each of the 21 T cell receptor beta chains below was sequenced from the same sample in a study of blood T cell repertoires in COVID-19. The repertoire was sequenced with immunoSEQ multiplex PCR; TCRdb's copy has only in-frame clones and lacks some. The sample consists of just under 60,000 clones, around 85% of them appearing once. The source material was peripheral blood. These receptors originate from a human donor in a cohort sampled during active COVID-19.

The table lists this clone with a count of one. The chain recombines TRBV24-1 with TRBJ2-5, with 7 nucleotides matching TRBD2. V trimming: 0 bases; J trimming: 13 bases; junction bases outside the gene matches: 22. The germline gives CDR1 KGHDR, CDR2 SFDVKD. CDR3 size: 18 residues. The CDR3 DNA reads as TGTGCCACCAGTGATTTGCATCGGAGGCCGACGGGAGGCGGACCGACGTACTTC. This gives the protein CATSDLHRRPTGGGPTYF.

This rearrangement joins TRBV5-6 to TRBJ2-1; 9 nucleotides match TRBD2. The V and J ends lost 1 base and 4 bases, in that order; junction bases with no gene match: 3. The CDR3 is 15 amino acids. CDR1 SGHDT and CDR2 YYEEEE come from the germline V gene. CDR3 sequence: CASSLRLAGYNEQFF. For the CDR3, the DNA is TGTGCCAGCAGCTTGCGTCTAGCGGGGTACAATGAGCAGTTCTTC.

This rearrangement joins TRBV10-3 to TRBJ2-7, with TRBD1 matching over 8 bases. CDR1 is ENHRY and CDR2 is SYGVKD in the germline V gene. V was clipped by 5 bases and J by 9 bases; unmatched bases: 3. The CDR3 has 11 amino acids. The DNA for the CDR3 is TGTGCCATCAGTACAGGACAGGGGCAGTACTTC. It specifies CAISTGQGQYF.

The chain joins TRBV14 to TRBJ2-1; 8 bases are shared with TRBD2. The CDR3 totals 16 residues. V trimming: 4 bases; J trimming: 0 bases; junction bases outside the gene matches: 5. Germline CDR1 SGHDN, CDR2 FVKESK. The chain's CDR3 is CASSRYSGASYNEQFF. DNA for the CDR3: TGTGCCAGCAGCCGATATAGCGGGGCCTCCTACAATGAGCAGTTCTTC.

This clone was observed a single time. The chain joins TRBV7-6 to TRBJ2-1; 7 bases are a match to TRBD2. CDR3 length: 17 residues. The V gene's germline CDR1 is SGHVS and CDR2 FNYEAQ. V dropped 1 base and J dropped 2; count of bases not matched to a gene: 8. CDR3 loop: CASSLEGSGTPYNEQFF. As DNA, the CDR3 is TGTGCCAGCAGCTTAGAGGGGAGCGGGACCCCCTACAATGAGCAGTTCTTC.

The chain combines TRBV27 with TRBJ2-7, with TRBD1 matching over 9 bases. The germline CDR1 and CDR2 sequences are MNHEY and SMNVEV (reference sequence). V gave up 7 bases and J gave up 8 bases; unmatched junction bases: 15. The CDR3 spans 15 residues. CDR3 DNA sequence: TGTGCCAGCAAAACAGGGGGACAGGGATTCGGCAAGCAGTACTTC. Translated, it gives CASKTGGQGFGKQYF.

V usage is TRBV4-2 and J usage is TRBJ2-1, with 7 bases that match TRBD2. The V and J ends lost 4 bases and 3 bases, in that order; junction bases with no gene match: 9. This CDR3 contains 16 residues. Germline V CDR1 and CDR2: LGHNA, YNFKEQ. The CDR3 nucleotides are TGTGCCAGCAGCCCCGCCGGAGCGGGGCTCTACAATGAGCAGTTCTTC. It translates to CASSPAGAGLYNEQFF.

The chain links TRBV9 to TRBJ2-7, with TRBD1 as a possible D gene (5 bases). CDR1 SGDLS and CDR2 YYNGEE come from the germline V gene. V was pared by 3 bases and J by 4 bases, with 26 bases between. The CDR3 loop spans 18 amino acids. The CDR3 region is CASSAIPSTANLAYEQYF. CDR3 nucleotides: TGTGCCAGCAGCGCCATACCCTCGACAGCCAATCTCGCGTACGAGCAGTACTTC.

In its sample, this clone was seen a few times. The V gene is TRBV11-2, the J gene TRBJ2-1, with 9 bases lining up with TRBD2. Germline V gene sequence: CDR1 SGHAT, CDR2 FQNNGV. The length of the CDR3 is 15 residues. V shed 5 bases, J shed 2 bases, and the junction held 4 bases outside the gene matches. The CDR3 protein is CASSPSGAPYNEQFF. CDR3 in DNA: TGTGCCAGCAGCCCTAGCGGGGCTCCCTACAATGAGCAGTTCTTC.

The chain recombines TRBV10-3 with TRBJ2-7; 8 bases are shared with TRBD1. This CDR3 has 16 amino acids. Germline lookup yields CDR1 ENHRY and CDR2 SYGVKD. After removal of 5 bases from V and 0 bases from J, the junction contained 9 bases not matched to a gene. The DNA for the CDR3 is TGTGCCATCAGTTCGACAGGGGCAAGTAACTCCTACGAGCAGTACTTC. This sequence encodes CAISSTGASNSYEQYF.

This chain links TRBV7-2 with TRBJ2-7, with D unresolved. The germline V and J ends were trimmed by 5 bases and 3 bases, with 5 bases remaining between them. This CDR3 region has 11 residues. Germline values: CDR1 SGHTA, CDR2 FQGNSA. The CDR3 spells CASSQFYEQYF. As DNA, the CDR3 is TGTGCCAGCAGCCAGTTCTACGAGCAGTACTTC.

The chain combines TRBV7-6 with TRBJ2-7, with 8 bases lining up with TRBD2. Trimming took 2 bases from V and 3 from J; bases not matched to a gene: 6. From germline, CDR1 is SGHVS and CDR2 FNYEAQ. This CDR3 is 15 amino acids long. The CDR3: CASSLMAGGNYEQYF. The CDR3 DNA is TGTGCCAGCAGCTTAATGGCGGGAGGCAACTACGAGCAGTACTTC. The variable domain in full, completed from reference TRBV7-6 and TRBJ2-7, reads GAGVSQSPRYKVTKRGQDVALRCDPISGHVSLYWYRQALGQGPEFLTYFNYEAQQDKSGLPNDRFSAERPEGSISTLTIQRTEQRDSAMYRCASSLMAGGNYEQYFGPGTRLTVT.

The CDR3 here is CASSLDRGQPQHF. Here the CDR3 DNA reads TGTGCCAGCAGCTTAGACAGGGGGCAGCCCCAGCATTTT. J is TRBJ1-5 and V is TRBV7-9; TRBD1 matches 8 bases. V gave up 1 base and J gave up 7 bases; unmatched junction bases: 0. This CDR3 region has 13 residues. Germline CDR1 and CDR2: SEHNR and FQNEAQ (reference sequence).

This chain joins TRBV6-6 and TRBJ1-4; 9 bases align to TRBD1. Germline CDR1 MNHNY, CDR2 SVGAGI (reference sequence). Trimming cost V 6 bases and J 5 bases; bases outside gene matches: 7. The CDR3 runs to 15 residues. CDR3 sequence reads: CASRPGQGRNEKLFF. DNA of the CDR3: TGTGCCAGCAGGCCTGGACAGGGGCGGAATGAAAAACTGTTTTTT.

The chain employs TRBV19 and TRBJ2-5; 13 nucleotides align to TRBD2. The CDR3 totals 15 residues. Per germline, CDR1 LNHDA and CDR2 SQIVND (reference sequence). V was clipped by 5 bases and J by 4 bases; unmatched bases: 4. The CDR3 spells CASSWTSGSRETQYF. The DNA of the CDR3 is TGTGCCAGTAGTTGGACTAGCGGGAGCCGAGAGACCCAGTACTTC.

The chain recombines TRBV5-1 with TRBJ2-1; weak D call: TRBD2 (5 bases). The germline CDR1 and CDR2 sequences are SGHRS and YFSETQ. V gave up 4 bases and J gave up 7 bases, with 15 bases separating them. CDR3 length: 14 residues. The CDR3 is CASSPRGRRNEQFF. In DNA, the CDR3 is TGCGCCAGCAGCCCCCGGGGAAGGCGGAATGAGCAGTTCTTC.

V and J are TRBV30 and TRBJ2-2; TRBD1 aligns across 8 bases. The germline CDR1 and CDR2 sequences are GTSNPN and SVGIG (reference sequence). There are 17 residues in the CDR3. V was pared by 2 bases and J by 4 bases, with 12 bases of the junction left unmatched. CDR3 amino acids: CAWSPSTGARITGELFF. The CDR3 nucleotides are TGTGCCTGGAGTCCATCGACAGGGGCTCGGATCACCGGGGAGCTGTTTTTT.

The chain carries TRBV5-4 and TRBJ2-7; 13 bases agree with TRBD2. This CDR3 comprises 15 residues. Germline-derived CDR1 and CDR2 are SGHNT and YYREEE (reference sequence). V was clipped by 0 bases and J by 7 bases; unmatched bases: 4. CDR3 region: CASSLAGTSGKEQYF. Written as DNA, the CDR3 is TGTGCCAGCAGCTTGGCCGGGACTAGCGGGAAGGAGCAGTACTTC.

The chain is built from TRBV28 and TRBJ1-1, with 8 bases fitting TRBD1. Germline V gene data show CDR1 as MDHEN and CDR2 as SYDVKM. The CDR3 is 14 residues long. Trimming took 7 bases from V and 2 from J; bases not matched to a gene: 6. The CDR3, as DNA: TGTGCCAGCAAGGATGACAGGGGAAACACTGAAGCTTTCTTT. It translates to CASKDDRGNTEAFF.

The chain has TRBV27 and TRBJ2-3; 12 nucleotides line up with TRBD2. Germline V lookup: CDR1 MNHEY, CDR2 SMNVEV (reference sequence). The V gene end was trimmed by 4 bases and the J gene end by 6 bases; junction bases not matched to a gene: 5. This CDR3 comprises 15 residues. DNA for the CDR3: TGTGCCAGCAGTTCTAGCGGGAGGGCCTGGGATACGCAGTATTTT. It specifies CASSSSGRAWDTQYF.

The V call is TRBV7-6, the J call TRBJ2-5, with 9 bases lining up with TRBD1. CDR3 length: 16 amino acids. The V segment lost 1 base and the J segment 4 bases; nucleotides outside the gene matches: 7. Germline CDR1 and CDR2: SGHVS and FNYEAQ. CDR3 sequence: CASSLGTGGYTETQYF. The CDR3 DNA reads TGTGCCAGCAGCTTAGGAACAGGGGGCTACACAGAGACCCAGTACTTC.